This TCR beta chain was sequenced for a study of vaccination effects on CD4 cells after COVID-19. Study details: Vaccination of participants consisted of two doses of either the BNT162b2 or mRNA-1273 vaccine.

Points on this clone: As yet, its antigen is unknown.

The CDR3 runs 14 residues. J gave up 8 bases and V 4 bases, and 5 bases lay outside the gene matches. Germline assignment: CDR1 MNHEY and CDR2 SVGAGI. Sequenced by immunoSEQ multiplex PCR; TCRdb stores in-frame clones only, minus some. The table lists tens of thousands of clones, approximately 74% of them singletons. General study results and limits: Within healthy vaccinees, only 1 of 255 vaccine-induced clones displayed cross-reactivity with common cold coronaviruses.

The ViraFEST assay expanded antigen-specific CD4+ T cells with viral peptide pools before sequencing. Having been cultured for around nine days, the cells underwent CD4+ T cell isolation. Half of the medium was exchanged for IL-2 medium on both days 3 and 7. The specimen comprised CD4+ T cells from PBMCs cultured with HCoV-229E spike peptides, sampled before COVID-19 vaccination. This chain connects TRBV6-5 to TRBJ1-4, with 9 bases identical to TRBD1. The receptor's source is a human donor who received a COVID-19 vaccine. CDR3 in amino acids: CASSWTGADEKLFF. The CDR3 DNA follows: TGTGCCAGCAGTTGGACAGGGGCTGACGAAAAACTGTTTTTT.